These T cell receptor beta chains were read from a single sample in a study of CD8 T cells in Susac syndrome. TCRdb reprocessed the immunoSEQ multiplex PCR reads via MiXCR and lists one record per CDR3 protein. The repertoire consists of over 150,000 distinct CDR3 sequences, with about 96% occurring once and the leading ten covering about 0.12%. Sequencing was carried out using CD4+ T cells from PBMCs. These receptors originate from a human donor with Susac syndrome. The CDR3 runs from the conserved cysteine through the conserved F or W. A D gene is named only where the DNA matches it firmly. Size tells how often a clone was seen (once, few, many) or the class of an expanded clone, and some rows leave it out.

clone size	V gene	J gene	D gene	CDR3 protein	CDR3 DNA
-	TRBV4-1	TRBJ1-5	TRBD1	CASSQLLTGFSNQPQHF	TGCGCCAGCAGCCAACTACTGACAGGGTTTAGCAATCAGCCCCAGCATTTT
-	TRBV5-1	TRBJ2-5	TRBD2	CASSPFSGGAETQYF	TGCGCCAGCAGCCCCTTTAGCGGGGGGGCCGAGACCCAGTACTTC
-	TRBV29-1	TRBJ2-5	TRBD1	CSGTTGPQETQYF	TGCAGCGGTACGACAGGGCCCCAAGAGACCCAGTACTTC
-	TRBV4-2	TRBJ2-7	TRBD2	CASSQERWTSNYEQYF	TGTGCCAGCAGCCAAGAGCGCTGGACTAGTAACTACGAGCAGTACTTC
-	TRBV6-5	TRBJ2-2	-	CASSYQDTGELFF	TGTGCCAGCAGTTACCAAGACACCGGGGAGCTGTTTTTT
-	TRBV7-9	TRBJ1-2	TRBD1	CASSVGGQGASGYTF	TGTGCCAGCAGCGTTGGTGGACAGGGGGCAAGTGGCTACACCTTC
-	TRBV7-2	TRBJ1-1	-	CASSLQGPNTEAFF	TGTGCCAGCAGCTTACAGGGGCCGAACACTGAAGCTTTCTTT
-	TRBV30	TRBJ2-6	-	CAWSGSGANVLTF	TGTGCCTGGAGTGGTTCTGGGGCCAACGTCCTGACTTTC
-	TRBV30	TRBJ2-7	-	CAWSRSTNYEQYF	TGTGCCTGGAGTCGTTCAACTAACTACGAGCAGTACTTC
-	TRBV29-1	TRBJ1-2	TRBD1	CSGVGEQGASYGYTF	TGCAGCGGCGTGGGGGAACAGGGGGCGTCCTATGGCTACACCTTC
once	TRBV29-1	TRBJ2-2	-	CSGTGLNTGELFF	TGCAGCGGAACTGGGCTGAACACCGGGGAGCTGTTTTTT
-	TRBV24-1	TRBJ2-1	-	CATSEEGSRFF	TGTGCCACCAGTGAGGAGGGAAGCCGGTTCTTC
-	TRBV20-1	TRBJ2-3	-	CSARTDTQYF	TGCAGTGCTAGGACAGATACGCAGTATTTT
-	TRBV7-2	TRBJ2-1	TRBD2	CASSPRLAENEQFF	TGTGCCAGCAGCCCAAGACTAGCGGAGAATGAGCAGTTCTTC
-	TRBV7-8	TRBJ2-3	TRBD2	CASRPTSVPTDTQYF	TGTGCCAGCAGACCAACTAGCGTCCCCACAGATACGCAGTATTTT
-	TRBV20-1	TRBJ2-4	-	CSARGQGKNIQYF	TGCAGTGCTAGAGGGCAGGGGAAAAACATTCAGTACTTC
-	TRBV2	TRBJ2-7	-	CASSGGPIQYF	TGTGCCAGCAGTGGAGGGCCGATACAGTACTTC
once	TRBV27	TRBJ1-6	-	CASSRDRPRDSPLHF	TGTGCCAGCAGTCGAGACAGGCCAAGGGATTCACCCCTCCACTTT
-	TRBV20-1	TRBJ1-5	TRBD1	CSANPRTGSNQPQHF	TGCAGTGCTAATCCTCGGACAGGGAGCAATCAGCCCCAGCATTTT
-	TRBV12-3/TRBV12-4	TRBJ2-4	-	CASSLVGQNIQYF	TGTGCCAGCAGTTTGGTCGGCCAAAACATTCAGTACTTC
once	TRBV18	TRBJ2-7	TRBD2	CASSHTTSGTNEQYF	TGTGCCAGCTCACATACGACTAGCGGGACCAACGAGCAGTACTTC
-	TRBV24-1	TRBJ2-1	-	CATRTDDNEQFF	TGTGCCACTCGGACGGACGACAATGAGCAGTTCTTC
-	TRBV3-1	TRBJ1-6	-	CASSQTENSPLHF	TGTGCCAGCAGCCAGACAGAGAATTCACCCCTCCACTTT
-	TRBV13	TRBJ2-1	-	CASSLEGPLGLNEQFF	TGTGCCAGCAGCTTAGAAGGTCCGCTAGGGCTGAATGAGCAGTTCTTC
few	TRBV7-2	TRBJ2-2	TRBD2	CASSPGTSGTGELFF	TGTGCCAGCAGCCCTGGGACTAGTGGCACCGGGGAGCTGTTTTTT
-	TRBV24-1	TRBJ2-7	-	CATSAEATYEQYF	TGTGCCACCAGTGCAGAGGCGACCTACGAGCAGTACTTC